The clone carrying this T cell receptor (beta chain) was detected a few times. This record belongs to a study of T cell responses to AZD1222 COVID-19 vaccine. This CDR3 contains 13 residues. With 11 bases removed from V and 3 bases from J, the gap between germline ends came to 11 bases. Looked up from germline, CDR1 is SNHLY and CDR2 is FYNNEI. TCRdb's table, derived via immunoSEQ multiplex PCR, lists solely in-frame clones and lacks some. Of under 150,000 clones in the sample, 84% were seen once. The specimen comprised peripheral blood, sampled 28 days after the second AZD1222 dose. This receptor was obtained from an adult who received the AZD1222 COVID-19 vaccine. V is TRBV2 and J is TRBJ1-6; no reliable D call. CDR3 sequence (DNA): TGTGCCGTGCAGGAGAACTATAATTCACCCCTCCACTTT. Translated, it gives CAVQENYNSPLHF.